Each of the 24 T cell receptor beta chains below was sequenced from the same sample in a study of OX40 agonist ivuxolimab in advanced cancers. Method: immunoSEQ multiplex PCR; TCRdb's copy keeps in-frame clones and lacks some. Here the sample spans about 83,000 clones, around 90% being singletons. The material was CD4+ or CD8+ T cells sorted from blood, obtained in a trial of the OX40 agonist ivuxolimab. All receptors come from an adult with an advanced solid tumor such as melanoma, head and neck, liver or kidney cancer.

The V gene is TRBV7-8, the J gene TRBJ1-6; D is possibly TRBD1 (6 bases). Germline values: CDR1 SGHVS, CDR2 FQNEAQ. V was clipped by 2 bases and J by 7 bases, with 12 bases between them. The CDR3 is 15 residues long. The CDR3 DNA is TGTGCCAGCAGCTTAAGGGGGGCAGGGAATTCACCCCTCCACTTT. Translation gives CASSLRGAGNSPLHF.

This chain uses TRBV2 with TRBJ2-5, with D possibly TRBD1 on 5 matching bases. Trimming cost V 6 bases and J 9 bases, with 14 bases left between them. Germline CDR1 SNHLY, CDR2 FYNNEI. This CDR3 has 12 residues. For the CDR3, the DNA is TGTGCCAGCAGCGACAGCGTGGGTTCCCAGTACTTC. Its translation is CASSDSVGSQYF.

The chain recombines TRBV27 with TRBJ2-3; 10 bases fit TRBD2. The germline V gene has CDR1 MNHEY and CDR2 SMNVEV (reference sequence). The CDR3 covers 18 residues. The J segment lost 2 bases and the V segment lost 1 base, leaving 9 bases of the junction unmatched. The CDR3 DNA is TGTGCCAGCAGTTTATGGGGCCTAGCGGGAGACCCCACAGATACGCAGTATTTT. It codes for CASSLWGLAGDPTDTQYF.

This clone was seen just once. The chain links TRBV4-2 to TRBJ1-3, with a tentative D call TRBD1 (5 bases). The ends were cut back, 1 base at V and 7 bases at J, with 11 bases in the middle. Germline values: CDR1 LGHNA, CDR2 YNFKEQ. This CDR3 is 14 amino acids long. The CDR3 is CASSQGAGRNTIYF. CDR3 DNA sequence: TGTGCCAGCAGCCAAGGGGCAGGGCGGAACACCATATATTTT.

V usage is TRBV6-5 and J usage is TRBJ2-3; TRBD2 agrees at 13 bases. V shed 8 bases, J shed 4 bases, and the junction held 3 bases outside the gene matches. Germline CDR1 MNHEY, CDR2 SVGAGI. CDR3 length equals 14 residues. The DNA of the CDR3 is TGTGCCAGCGCGGGGACTAGCGGGGCAGATACGCAGTATTTT. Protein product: CASAGTSGADTQYF.

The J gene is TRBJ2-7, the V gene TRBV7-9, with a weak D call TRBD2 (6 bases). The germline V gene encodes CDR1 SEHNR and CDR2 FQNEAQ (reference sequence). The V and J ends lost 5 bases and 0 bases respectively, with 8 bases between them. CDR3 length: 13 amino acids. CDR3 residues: CASSRENSYEQYF. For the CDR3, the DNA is TGTGCCAGCAGCCGGGAGAACTCCTACGAGCAGTACTTC.

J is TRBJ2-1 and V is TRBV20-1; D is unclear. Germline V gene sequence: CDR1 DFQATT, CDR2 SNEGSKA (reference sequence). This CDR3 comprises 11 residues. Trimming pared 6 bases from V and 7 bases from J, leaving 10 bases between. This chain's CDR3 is CSALRVNEQFF. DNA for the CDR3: TGCAGTGCCCTAAGGGTTAATGAGCAGTTCTTC.

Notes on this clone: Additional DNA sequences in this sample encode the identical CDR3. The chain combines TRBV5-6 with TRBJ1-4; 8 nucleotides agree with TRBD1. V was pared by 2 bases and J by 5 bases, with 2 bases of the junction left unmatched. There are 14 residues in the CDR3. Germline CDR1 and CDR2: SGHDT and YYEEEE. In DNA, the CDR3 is TGTGCCAGCAGCTTCGGGACAGGCAATGAAAAACTGTTTTTT. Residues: CASSFGTGNEKLFF.

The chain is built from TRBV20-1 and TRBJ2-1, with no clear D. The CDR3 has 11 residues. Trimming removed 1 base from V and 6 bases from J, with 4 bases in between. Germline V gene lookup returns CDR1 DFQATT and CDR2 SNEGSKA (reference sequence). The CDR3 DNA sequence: TGCAGTGCTAGAGGAGCCAATGAGCAGTTCTTC. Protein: CSARGANEQFF.

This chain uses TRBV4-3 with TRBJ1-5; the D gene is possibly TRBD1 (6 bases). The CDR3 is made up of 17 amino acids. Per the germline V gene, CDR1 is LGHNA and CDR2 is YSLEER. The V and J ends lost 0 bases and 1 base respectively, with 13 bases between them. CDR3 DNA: TGCGCCAGCAGCCAAGATGGGGGGGCGCGCAGCAATCAGCCCCAGCATTTT. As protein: CASSQDGGARSNQPQHF.

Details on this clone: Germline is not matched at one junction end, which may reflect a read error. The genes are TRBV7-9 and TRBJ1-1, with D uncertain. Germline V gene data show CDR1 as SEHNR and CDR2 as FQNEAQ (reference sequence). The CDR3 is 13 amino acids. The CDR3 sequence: CASSLEVKTEAFF. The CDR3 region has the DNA TGTGCCAGCAGCCTAGAGGTGAAAACTGAAGCTTTCTTT.

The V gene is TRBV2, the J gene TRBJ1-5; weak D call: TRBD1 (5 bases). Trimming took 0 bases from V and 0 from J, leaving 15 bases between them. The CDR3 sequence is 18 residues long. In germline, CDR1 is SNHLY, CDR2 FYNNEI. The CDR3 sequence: CASSEAPERGDSNQPQHF. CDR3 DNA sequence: TGTGCCAGCAGTGAAGCGCCTGAGAGGGGTGATAGCAATCAGCCCCAGCATTTT.

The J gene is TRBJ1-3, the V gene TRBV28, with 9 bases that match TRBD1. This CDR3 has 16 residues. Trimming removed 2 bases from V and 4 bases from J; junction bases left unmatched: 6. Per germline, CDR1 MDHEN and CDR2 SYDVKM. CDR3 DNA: TGTGCCAGCAGTTTAAGTTGGGGACAGGGAGGAAACACCATATATTTT. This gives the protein CASSLSWGQGGNTIYF.

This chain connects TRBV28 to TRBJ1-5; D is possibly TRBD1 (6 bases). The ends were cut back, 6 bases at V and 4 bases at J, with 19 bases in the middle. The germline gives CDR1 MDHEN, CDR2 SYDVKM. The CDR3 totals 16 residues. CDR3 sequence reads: CASSHTRQVGNQPQHF. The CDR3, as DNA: TGTGCCAGCAGCCATACGAGACAGGTGGGTAATCAGCCCCAGCATTTT.

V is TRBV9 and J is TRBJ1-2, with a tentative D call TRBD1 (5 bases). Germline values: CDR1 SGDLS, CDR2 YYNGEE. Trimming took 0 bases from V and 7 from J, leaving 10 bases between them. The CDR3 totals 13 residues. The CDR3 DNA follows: TGTGCCAGCAGCGTAGTTTCGGGACGTGGCTACACCTTC. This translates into CASSVVSGRGYTF. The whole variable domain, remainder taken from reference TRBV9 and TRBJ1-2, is DSGVTQTPKHLITATGQRVTLRCSPRSGDLSVYWYQQSLDQGLQFLIQYYNGEERAKGNILERFSAQQFPDLHSELNLSSLELGDSALYFCASSVVSGRGYTFGSGTRLTVV.

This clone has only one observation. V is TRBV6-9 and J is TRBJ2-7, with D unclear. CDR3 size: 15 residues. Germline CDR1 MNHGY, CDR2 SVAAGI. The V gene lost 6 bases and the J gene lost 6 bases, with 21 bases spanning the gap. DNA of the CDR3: TGTGCCAGCAGGCAGAAGGCAGCCCTGTCGTTCGAGCAGTACTTC. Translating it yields CASRQKAALSFEQYF.

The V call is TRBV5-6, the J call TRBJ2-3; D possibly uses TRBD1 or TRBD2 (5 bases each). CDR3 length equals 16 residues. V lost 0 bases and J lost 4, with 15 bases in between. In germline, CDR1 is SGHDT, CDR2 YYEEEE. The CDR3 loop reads CASSLVGSGAPDTQYF. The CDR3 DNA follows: TGTGCCAGCAGCTTGGTCGGGTCCGGGGCGCCAGATACGCAGTATTTT.

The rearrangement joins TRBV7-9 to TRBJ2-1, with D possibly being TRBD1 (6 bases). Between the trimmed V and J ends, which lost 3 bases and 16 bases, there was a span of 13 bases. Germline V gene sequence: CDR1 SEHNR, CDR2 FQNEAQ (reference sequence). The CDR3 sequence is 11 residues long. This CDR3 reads CASSFRDTKFF. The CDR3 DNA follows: TGTGCCAGCAGCTTCCGGGACACTAAATTCTTC. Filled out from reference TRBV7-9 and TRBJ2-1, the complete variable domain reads DTGVSQNPRHKITKRGQNVTFRCDPISEHNRLYWYRQTLGQGPEFLTYFQNEAQLEKSRLLSDRFSAERPKGSFSTLEIQRTEQGDSAMYLCASSFRDTKFFGPGTRLTVL.

This CDR3 is CASRPRGHLSAEAFF. CDR3 coding DNA: TGTGCCAGCAGGCCTAGAGGACACCTGTCCGCTGAAGCTTTCTTT. This chain connects TRBV25-1 to TRBJ1-1; possibly TRBD1 for D (5 bases). The V end lost 6 bases, the J end lost 6 bases, and 20 bases lay between the germline ends. The CDR3 has 15 residues. Germline V gene lookup returns CDR1 MGHDK and CDR2 SYGVNS. Supplemented by reference TRBV25-1 and TRBJ1-1, the full variable domain reads EADIYQTPRYLVIGTGKKITLECSQTMGHDKMYWYQQDPGMELHLIHYSYGVNSTEKGDLSSESTVSRIRTEHFPLTLESARPSHTSQYLCASRPRGHLSAEAFFGQGTRLTVV.

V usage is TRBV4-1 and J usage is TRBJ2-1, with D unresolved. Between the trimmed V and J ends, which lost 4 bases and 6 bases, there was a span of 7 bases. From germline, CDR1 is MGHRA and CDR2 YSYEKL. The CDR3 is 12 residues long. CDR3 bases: TGCGCCAGCAGCCCTTTCGGCAATGAGCAGTTCTTC. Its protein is CASSPFGNEQFF.

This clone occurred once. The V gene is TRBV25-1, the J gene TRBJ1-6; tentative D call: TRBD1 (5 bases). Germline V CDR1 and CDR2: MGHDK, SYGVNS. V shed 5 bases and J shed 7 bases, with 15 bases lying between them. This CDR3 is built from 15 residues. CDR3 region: CASSSIDSHNSPLHF. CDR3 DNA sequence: TGTGCCAGCAGTTCCATCGACAGCCACAATTCACCCCTCCACTTT.

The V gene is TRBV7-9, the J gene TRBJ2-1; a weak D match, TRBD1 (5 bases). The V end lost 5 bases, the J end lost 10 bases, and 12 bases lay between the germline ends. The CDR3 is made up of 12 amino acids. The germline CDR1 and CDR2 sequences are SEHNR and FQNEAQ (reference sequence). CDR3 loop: CASSPTVQEQFF. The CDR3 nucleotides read TGTGCCAGCAGCCCGACAGTACAGGAGCAGTTCTTC.

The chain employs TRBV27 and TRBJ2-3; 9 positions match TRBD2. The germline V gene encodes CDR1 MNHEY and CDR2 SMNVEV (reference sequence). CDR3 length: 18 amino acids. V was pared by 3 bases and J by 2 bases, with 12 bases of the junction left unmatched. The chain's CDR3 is CASSLEALTSGSTDTQYF. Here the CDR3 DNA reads TGTGCCAGCAGTTTGGAAGCCCTGACTAGCGGTTCCACAGATACGCAGTATTTT.

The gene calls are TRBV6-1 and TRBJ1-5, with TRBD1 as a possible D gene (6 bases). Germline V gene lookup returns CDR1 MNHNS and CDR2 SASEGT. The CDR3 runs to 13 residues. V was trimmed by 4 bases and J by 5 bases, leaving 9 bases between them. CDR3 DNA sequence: TGTGCCAGCAGTGGGGACACCTATCAGCCCCAGCATTTT. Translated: CASSGDTYQPQHF.